Included here is one TCR beta chain sequence, with context. Its matching antigen is unknown. Per the germline V gene, CDR1 is MDHEN and CDR2 is SYDVKM. V lost 6 bases, J lost 14 bases, and 17 bases lay in between. The CDR3 spans 12 residues. This sample is drawn from a study of read filtering for tumor transcriptome and immune sequencing. Turning to the study itself: Revised staging placed roughly 8 patients in R-ISS I, over 15 in II, 6 or 7 in III. Study-level points and caveats: In IR-seq, single-read clonotypes were 65% to 90% of clonotypes but approximately 3.5% of reads. Compared with RNA-seq, IR-seq gave much higher clonotype depth and reliability.

Sampling of bone marrow took place during active disease in every patient. The library was built from about 0.4 ug RNA with molecular barcoded adaptors for alpha/delta and beta/gamma chains. Each CDR3 protein is one row after TCRdb ran MiXCR on the reads. The sample yields more than 30,000 distinct CDR3 sequences, about an eighth seen once. This TCR was sampled from a donor aged 40 or older with multiple myeloma. Specimen: a population of CD138-negative cells sorted from bone marrow. V and J are TRBV28 and TRBJ1-3, with D hard to call. As DNA, the CDR3 is TGTGCCAGCAGCCCTCATATCGCCGAGGTATATTTT. Translation: CASSPHIAEVYF.